A selection of T cell receptor beta chains follows, all from one sample in a study of PD-L1 blockade in urothelial cancer. Profiling relied on immunoSEQ multiplex PCR, and the TCRdb table lists in-frame clones only, not all of them. The repertoire holds tens of thousands of clones, with around 91% as singletons. This specimen consisted of PBMCs, obtained around atezolizumab (anti-PD-L1) treatment. The receptor set was obtained from a man aged 60-69 years with urothelial cancer. Each CDR3 is given with its conserved first and last residue. The order of the fields is CDR3 length, J gene, clone size, D gene, V gene, CDR3 DNA, CDR3 protein. D genes are given only for firm matches. Size is omitted from some rows. Given values are once, few, many or a class for expanded clones.

15 | TRBJ1-2 | NA | TRBD1 | TRBV30 | TGTGCCTGGGGGCCCCTGGACAGGGGGCACCTTGGCTACACCTTC | CAWGPLDRGHLGYTF
15 | TRBJ1-1 | NA | TRBD1 | TRBV30 | TGTGCCTGGAGTCGTGGACAGGGATATGACACTGAAGCTTTCTTT | CAWSRGQGYDTEAFF
15 | TRBJ2-7 | NA | TRBD2 | TRBV6-5 | TGTGCCAGCAGTTCGCGGGGGGCGAGCTCCTACGAGCAGTACTTC | CASSSRGASSYEQYF
17 | TRBJ2-3 | NA | TRBD2 | TRBV30 | TGTGCCTGGAGTGGAAAGACAGCGGGGGAGAGCACAGATACGCAGTATTTT | CAWSGKTAGESTDTQYF
14 | TRBJ2-3 | NA | NA | TRBV5-6 | TGTGCCAGCAGCTTCGGGGATAGCACAGATACGCAGTATTTT | CASSFGDSTDTQYF
14 | TRBJ2-1 | NA | NA | TRBV7-2 | TGTGCCAGCAGCTCCCCGGGACTGTACAATGAGCAGTTCTTC | CASSSPGLYNEQFF
13 | TRBJ1-2 | NA | NA | TRBV5-1 | TGCGCCAGCAGCTTGGGGCAGAACTATGGCTACACCTTC | CASSLGQNYGYTF
15 | TRBJ2-2 | NA | TRBD1 | TRBV23-1 | TGCGCCAGCAGTCGGAACAGGGGGGACACCGGGGAGCTGTTTTTT | CASSRNRGDTGELFF
14 | TRBJ2-5 | NA | TRBD2 | TRBV19 | TGTGCCAGTAGTCTAACTAGCGGAGGAGAGACCCAGTACTTC | CASSLTSGGETQYF
17 | TRBJ2-5 | NA | TRBD2 | TRBV4-3 | TGCGCCAGCAGCCAAGATTTAGGGCGGGGGGGCCGAGAGACCCAGTACTTC | CASSQDLGRGGRETQYF
14 | TRBJ1-1 | few | NA | TRBV6-6 | TGTGCCAGCAGTCCTGCTACTGCGAACACTGAAGCTTTCTTT | CASSPATANTEAFF
15 | TRBJ2-4 | NA | NA | TRBV13 | TGTGCCAGCAGTACCCGGCTAGGGAGGAAAAACATTCAGTACTTC | CASSTRLGRKNIQYF
16 | TRBJ2-1 | NA | NA | TRBV11-2 | TGTGCCAGCACCTCTCAGCGGGCAGGTACCTACAATGAGCAGTTCTTC | CASTSQRAGTYNEQFF
13 | TRBJ1-1 | NA | NA | TRBV6-1 | TGTGCCAGCAGTGAACTCGGGAACACTGAAGCTTTCTTT | CASSELGNTEAFF
17 | TRBJ2-1 | NA | TRBD1 | TRBV14 | TGTGCCAGCAGCCCAAAAATGGGGACAGGGTTTTACAATGAGCAGTTCTTC | CASSPKMGTGFYNEQFF
15 | TRBJ1-2 | NA | TRBD1 | TRBV7-8 | TGTGCCAGCAGCAATGCCAGGGGGCTGCTATATGGCTACACCTTC | CASSNARGLLYGYTF
14 | TRBJ1-1 | NA | NA | TRBV5-6 | TGTGCCAGCAGCTTCGGGGTCCGGGACACTGAAGCTTTCTTT | CASSFGVRDTEAFF
17 | TRBJ1-2 | NA | NA | TRBV4-2 | TGTGCCAGCAGCCAAGCCGCGACAGTGAGACCGGGGGATGGCTACACCTTC | CASSQAATVRPGDGYTF
16 | TRBJ1-4 | NA | NA | TRBV2 | TGTGCCAGCAGCGTCCAGTCGGGGGCAACTAATGAAAAACTGTTTTTT | CASSVQSGATNEKLFF
14 | TRBJ2-2 | NA | TRBD1 | TRBV7-8 | TGTGCCAGCAGCTTAGACAGGGGCACCGGGGAGCTGTTTTTT | CASSLDRGTGELFF
15 | TRBJ1-5 | NA | TRBD1 | TRBV5-4 | TGTGCCAGCAGCCAGGGACAGGGGGCAAATCAGCCCCAGCATTTT | CASSQGQGANQPQHF
15 | TRBJ1-1 | NA | TRBD1 | TRBV7-2 | TGTGCCAGCAGCTTAGATCAGGGGGCGAACACTGAAGCTTTCTTT | CASSLDQGANTEAFF
14 | TRBJ2-3 | NA | NA | TRBV5-1 | TGCGCCACCAGGGGGGACAGACGCACAGATACGCAGTATTTT | CATRGDRRTDTQYF
15 | TRBJ2-3 | NA | TRBD1 | TRBV11-2 | TGTGCCAGCAGTTCCTGGACAGGTCCTACAGATACGCAGTATTTT | CASSSWTGPTDTQYF
16 | TRBJ2-5 | NA | TRBD2 | TRBV11-2 | TGTGCCAGCAGCTTTCTAGCGGGGGGAGTACAAGAGACCCAGTACTTC | CASSFLAGGVQETQYF
16 | TRBJ2-2 | NA | TRBD2 | TRBV18 | TGTGCCAGCTCACCGGCGACTAGCGATGTCACCGGGGAGCTGTTTTTT | CASSPATSDVTGELFF
14 | TRBJ2-3 | NA | NA | TRBV4-1 | TGCGCCAGCAGCCAGTGGAGGGGTGGAGATACGCAGTATTTT | CASSQWRGGDTQYF
15 | TRBJ2-2 | NA | TRBD2 | TRBV19 | TGTGCCAGTAGTAGCCTAGCGGGGAACACCGGGGAGCTGTTTTTT | CASSSLAGNTGELFF
15 | TRBJ1-6 | once | NA | TRBV5-1 | TGCGCCAGCAGCTTGGCGGCGCAGGGAAATTCACCCCTCCACTTT | CASSLAAQGNSPLHF
15 | TRBJ2-1 | NA | TRBD2 | TRBV7-2 | TGTGCCAGCAGCTCTAGCGGGGGGGGTTACAATGAGCAGTTCTTC | CASSSSGGGYNEQFF
16 | TRBJ2-3 | NA | TRBD2 | TRBV7-2 | TGTGCCAGCAGCTCTCCCCGGTTTAGGCGGGAGACTAGGCAGTATTTT | CASSSPRFRRETRQYF
15 | TRBJ1-4 | NA | TRBD1 | TRBV19 | TGTGCCAGTAGTTCGAACTTAGGACAGGCTGAAAAACTGTTTTTT | CASSSNLGQAEKLFF
13 | TRBJ2-1 | NA | NA | TRBV10-1 | TGCGCCAGCAGTGAGTCCCGGTACAATGAGCAGTTCTTC | CASSESRYNEQFF
13 | TRBJ2-2 | NA | TRBD2 | TRBV5-5 | TGTGCCAGCGGCCTAGCGGACACCGGGGAGCTGTTTTTT | CASGLADTGELFF
12 | TRBJ2-5 | NA | NA | TRBV9 | TGTGCCAGCAGCGTAACAGGAGAGACCCAGTACTTC | CASSVTGETQYF
15 | TRBJ1-1 | NA | TRBD1 | TRBV7-2 | TGTGCCAGCAGCTTAGGGCAGGGGGCACACACTGAAGCTTTCTTT | CASSLGQGAHTEAFF
15 | TRBJ1-2 | NA | TRBD1 | TRBV7-3 | TGTGCCAGCAGTCTGTCGGGACAGGGGGGCTATGGCTACACCTTC | CASSLSGQGGYGYTF
14 | TRBJ2-5 | NA | TRBD1 | TRBV5-1 | TGCGCCAGCAGCTCGGGGACAGGGTCAGAGACCCAGTACTTC | CASSSGTGSETQYF
15 | TRBJ2-7 | NA | NA | TRBV2 | TGTGCCAGCAGTGAGGCGGGCAGGTCAGGATACGAGCAGTACTTC | CASSEAGRSGYEQYF
16 | TRBJ1-5 | once | NA | TRBV30 | TGTGCCTGGAGTGTGCGTCAGGGTAGGAGCAATCAGCCCCAGCATTTT | CAWSVRQGRSNQPQHF
16 | TRBJ2-6 | few | NA | TRBV28 | TGTGCCAGCCGGGACTCATCGACGTCTGGGGCCAACGTCCTGACTTTC | CASRDSSTSGANVLTF
16 | TRBJ1-5 | NA | NA | TRBV4-2 | TGTGCCAGCAGCCAAGTAGGGGTAACAAGCAATCAGCCCCAGCATTTT | CASSQVGVTSNQPQHF
15 | TRBJ1-2 | NA | TRBD1 | TRBV9 | TGTGCCAGCAGCGCTGGGCAGACAGGGCACTATGGCTACACCTTC | CASSAGQTGHYGYTF
18 | TRBJ2-3 | NA | TRBD2 | TRBV4-2 | TGTGCCAGCAGCCAATCACTTGGGACTAGCGCGAACACAGATACGCAGTATTTT | CASSQSLGTSANTDTQYF
19 | TRBJ2-2 | NA | TRBD2 | TRBV13 | TGTGCCAGCAGCCCAGGACTAGCGGGAGGGCGGAGGAGGACCGGGGAGCTGTTTTTT | CASSPGLAGGRRRTGELFF
14 | TRBJ1-2 | NA | TRBD1 | TRBV18 | TGTGCCAGCTCACCGGGACAGGAAAACTATGGCTACACCTTC | CASSPGQENYGYTF
16 | TRBJ1-2 | NA | NA | TRBV19 | TGTGCCAGTAGTCCTTTCACCGCGACAGAAATGTATGGCTACACCTTC | CASSPFTATEMYGYTF
18 | TRBJ2-3 | NA | TRBD2 | TRBV7-9 | TGTGCCAGCAGCCCCCGACTAAGAGCGGGGGCCCGCACAGATACGCAGTATTTT | CASSPRLRAGARTDTQYF
14 | TRBJ1-2 | NA | NA | TRBV6-5 | TGTGCCAGCAGTTACCAGGCAGGGTTTGGTGGCTACACCTTC | CASSYQAGFGGYTF
12 | TRBJ2-5 | NA | NA | TRBV6-5 | TGTGCCAGCAGTCCCGGTCGGGAGACCCAGTACTTC | CASSPGRETQYF